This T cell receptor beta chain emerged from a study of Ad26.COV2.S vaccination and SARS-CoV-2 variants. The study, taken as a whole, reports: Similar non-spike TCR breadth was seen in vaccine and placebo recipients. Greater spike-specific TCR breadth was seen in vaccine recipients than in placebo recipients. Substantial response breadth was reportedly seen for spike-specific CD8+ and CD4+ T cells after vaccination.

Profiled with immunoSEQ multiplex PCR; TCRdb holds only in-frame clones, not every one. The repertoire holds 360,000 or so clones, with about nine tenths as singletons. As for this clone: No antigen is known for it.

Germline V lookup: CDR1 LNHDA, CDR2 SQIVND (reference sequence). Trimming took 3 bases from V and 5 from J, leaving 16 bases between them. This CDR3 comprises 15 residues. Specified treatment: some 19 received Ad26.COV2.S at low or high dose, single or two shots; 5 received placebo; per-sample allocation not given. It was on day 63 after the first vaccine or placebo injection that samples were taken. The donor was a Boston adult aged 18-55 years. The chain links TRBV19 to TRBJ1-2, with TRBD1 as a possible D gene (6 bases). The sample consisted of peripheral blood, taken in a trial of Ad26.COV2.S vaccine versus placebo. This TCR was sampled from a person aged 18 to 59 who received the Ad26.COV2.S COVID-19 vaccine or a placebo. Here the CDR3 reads CASSIIDGQGYGYTF. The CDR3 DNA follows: TGTGCCAGTAGTATTATAGACGGGCAGGGGTATGGCTACACCTTC.